The sequence of this T cell receptor (beta chain) was determined in a study of blood T cell repertoires in COVID-19. About the study: T cells, B-cell-depleted T cells, or PBMCs provided the cDNA or gDNA that served as material.

Sequenced by immunoSEQ multiplex PCR; TCRdb stores in-frame clones only, minus some. Among under 550,000 clones listed, 70% to 90% were seen once. This CDR3 contains 15 residues. J was trimmed by 7 bases and V by 3 bases; bases with no gene match: 6. Germline lookup yields CDR1 MGHRA and CDR2 YSYEKL. The source is a man between 18 and 29 years old with COVID-19, enrolled during active disease. The V and J genes are TRBV4-1 and TRBJ1-5; 10 bases agree with TRBD1. Sequenced input: peripheral blood. The CDR3 here is CASSQGQGIGQPQHF. CDR3 DNA: TGCGCCAGCAGCCAGGGACAGGGGATAGGGCAGCCCCAGCATTTT.